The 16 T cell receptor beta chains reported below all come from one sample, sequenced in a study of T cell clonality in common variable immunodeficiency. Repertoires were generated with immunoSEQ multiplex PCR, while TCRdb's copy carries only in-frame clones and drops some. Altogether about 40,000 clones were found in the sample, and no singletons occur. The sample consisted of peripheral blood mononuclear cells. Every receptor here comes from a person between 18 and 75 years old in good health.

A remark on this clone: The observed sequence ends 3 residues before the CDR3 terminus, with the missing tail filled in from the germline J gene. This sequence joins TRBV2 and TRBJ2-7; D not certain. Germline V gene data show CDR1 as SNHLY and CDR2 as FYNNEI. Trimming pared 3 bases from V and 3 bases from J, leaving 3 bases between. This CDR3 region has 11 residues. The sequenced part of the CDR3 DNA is TGTGCCAGCAGTGACCACTACGAG. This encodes CASSDHYE. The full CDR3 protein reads CASSDHYEQYF.

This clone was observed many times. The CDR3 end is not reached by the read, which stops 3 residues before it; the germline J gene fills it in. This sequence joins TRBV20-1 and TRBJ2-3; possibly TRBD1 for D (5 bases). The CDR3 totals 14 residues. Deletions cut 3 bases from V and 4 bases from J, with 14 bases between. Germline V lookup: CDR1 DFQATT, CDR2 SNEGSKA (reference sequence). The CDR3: CSARTVSRADTQYF. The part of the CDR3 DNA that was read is TGCAGTGCTAGGACAGTTAGTAGGGCAGATACG.

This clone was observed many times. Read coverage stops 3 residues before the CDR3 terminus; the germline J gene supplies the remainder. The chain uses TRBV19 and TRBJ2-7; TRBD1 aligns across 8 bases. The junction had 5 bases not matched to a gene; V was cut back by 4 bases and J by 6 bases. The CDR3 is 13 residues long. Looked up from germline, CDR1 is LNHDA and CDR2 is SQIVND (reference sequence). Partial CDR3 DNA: TGTGCCAGTAGTACAGGGGGCCCCCCCGAG. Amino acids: CASSTGGPPE. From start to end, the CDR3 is CASSTGGPPEQYF.

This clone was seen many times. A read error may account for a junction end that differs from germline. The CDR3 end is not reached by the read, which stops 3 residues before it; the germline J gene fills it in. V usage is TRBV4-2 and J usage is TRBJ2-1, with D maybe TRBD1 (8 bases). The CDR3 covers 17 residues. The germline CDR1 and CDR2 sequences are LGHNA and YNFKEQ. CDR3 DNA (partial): TGCGCCAGCAGCCAGGAACTTACAGGGGGGGGTTACAATGAG. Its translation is CASSQELTGGGYNE. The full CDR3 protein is CASSQELTGGGYNEQFF.

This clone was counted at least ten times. This CDR3 reads CASSGGRGAGELFF. CDR3 DNA, as far as it was read: TGTGCCAGCAGTGGGGGCAGGGGCGCCGGGGAG. The J gene is TRBJ2-2, the V gene TRBV6-1; weak D call: TRBD1 (6 bases). The read ends 3 residues before the CDR3 terminus; that terminus is restored from the germline J gene. V lost 4 bases and J 6 bases, leaving 12 bases between the germline ends. The CDR3 extends over 14 amino acids. Germline CDR1 is MNHNS and CDR2 is SASEGT.

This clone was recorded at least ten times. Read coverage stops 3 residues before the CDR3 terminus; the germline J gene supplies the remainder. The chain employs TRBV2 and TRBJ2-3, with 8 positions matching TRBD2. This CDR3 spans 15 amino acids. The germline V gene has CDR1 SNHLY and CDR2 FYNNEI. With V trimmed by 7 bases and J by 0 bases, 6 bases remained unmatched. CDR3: CASKRPSGSTDTQYF. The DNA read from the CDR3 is TGTGCCAGCAAGCGCCCTAGCGGGAGCACAGATACG.

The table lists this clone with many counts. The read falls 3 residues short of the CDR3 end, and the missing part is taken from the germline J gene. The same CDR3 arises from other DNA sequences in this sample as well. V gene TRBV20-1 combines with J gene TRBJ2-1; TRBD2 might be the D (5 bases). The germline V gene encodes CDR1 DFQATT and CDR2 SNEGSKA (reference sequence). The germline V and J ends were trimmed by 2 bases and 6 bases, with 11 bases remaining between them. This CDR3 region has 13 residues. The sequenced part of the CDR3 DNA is TGCAGTGCTAGATGGCTAGCCCCCAATGAG. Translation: CSARWLAPNE. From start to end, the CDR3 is CSARWLAPNEQFF.

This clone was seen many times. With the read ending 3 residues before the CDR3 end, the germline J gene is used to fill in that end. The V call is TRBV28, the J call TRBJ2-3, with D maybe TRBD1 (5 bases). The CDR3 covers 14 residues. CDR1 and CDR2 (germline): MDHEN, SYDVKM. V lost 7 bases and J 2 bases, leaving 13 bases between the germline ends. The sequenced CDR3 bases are TGTGCCAGCAAACTCCAGGGAAACACAGATACG. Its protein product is CASKLQGNTDT. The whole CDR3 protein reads CASKLQGNTDTQYF.

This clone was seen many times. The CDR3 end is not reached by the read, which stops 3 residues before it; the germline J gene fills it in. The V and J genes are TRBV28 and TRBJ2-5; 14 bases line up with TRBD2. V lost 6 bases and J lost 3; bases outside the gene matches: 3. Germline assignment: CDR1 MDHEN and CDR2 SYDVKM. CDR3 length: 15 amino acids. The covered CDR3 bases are TGTGCCAGCAGCCAGGGACTAGCGGGAGAAGAGACC. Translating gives CASSQGLAGEET. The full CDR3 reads CASSQGLAGEETQYF.

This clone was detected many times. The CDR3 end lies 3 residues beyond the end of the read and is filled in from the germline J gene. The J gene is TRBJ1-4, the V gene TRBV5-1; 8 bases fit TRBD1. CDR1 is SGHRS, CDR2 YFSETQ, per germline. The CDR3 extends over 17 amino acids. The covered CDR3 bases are TGCGCCAGCATCACAGGGGGGACAAGCTCCTATAATTCACCA. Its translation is CASITGGTSSYNSP. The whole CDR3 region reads CASITGGTSSYNSPLFF.

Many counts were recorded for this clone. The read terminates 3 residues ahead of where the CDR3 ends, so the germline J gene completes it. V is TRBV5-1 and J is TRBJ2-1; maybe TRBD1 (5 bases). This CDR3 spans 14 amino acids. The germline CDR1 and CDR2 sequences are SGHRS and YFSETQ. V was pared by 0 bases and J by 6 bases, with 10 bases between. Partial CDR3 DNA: TGCGCCAGCAGCTTGGGGGCAGGGTTCAATGAG. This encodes CASSLGAGFNE. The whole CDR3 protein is CASSLGAGFNEQFF.

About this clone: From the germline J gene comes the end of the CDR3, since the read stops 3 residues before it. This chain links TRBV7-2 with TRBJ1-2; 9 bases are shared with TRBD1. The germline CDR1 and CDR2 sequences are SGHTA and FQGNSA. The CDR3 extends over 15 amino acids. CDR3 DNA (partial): TGTGCCAGCAGCTTAATGGGACAGGGAACCTACGAC. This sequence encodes CASSLMGQGTYD. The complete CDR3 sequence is CASSLMGQGTYDYTF.

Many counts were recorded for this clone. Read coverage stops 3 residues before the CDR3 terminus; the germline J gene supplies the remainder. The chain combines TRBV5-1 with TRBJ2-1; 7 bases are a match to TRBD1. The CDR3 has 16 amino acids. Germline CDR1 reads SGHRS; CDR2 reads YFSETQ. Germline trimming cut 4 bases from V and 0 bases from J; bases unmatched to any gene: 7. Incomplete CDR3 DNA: TGCGCCAGCAGCCTACGACAGGGTAGCTCCTACAATGAG. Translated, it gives CASSLRQGSSYNE. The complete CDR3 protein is CASSLRQGSSYNEQFF.

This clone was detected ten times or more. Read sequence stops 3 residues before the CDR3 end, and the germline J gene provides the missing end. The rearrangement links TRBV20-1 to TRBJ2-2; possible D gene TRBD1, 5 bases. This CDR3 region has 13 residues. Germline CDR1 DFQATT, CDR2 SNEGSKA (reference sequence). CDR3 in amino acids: CSARQSLGEKLFF. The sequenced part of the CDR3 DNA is TGCAGTGCTCGACAGTCCTTGGGTGAAAAG.

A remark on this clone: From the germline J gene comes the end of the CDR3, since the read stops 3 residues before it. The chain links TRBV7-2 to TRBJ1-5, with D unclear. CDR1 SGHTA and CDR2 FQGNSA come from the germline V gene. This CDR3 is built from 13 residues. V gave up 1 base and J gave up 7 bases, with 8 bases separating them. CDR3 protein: CASSLVLGQPQHF. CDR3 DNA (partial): TGTGCCAGCAGCTTAGTACTAGGGCAGCCC.

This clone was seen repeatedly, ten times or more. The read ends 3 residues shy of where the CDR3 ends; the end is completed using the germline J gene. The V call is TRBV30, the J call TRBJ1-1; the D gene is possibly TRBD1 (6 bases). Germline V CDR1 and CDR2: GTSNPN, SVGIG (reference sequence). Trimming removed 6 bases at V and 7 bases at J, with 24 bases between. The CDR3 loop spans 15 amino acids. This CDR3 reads CACLTGTNKKFEAFF. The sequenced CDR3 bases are TGTGCCTGCCTTACCGGGACAAATAAAAAGTTTGAA.